This entry is about one TCR beta chain. Germline is not matched at one junction end, which may reflect a read error. This entry is derived from a study of CD8+CD57+ T cells in acquired aplastic anemia. In patients chosen for sequencing, flow cytometry had shown CD8+CD57+ cell expansion. Germline CDR1 and CDR2: MGHRA and YSYEKL. The CDR3 is 15 amino acids. For CDR3 and TCR beta VDJ profiling, genomic DNA was the template used. One entry per CDR3 protein, called by TCRdb with MiXCR from the reads. Here the sample spans 200,000 to 300,000 distinct CDR3 sequences, approximately 50% being singletons. The clonotype originates from a human donor with aplastic anemia. Material for sequencing was sorted CD4+, CD8+, or CD8+CD57+ T cells (not recorded which) from PBMCs. V usage is TRBV4-1 and J usage is TRBJ2-3, with D possibly TRBD1 on 5 matching bases. CDR3 sequence (DNA): TGTGCCAGCAGTTCGACAGTGACAAACACAGATACGCAGTATTTT. Translated, it gives CASSSTVTNTDTQYF.